The next 22 T cell receptor beta chains were all read from a single sample in a study of cytomegalovirus exposure and HLA in healthy donors. PCR primers comprised 60 Vbeta and 13 Jbeta primers. Sequencing was performed with immunoSEQ multiplex PCR; in TCRdb, only in-frame clones are kept and a portion is missing. This table has approximately 160,000 clones, around three quarters appearing once. Sequenced sample: PBMCs. These receptors were taken from a woman between 40 and 50 years old in good health and CMV-seronegative.

This chain connects TRBV6-9 to TRBJ1-1; D is perhaps TRBD1 (6 bases). Trimming cost V 6 bases and J 4 bases, with 15 bases left between them. The CDR3 contains 14 residues. CDR1 is MNHGY, CDR2 SVAAGI, per germline. The CDR3 DNA sequence: TGTGCCAGCAGCTCGACAGGCCTGGGCACTGAAGCTTTCTTT. The encoded protein is CASSSTGLGTEAFF.

V and J are TRBV29-1 and TRBJ2-7, with 8 bases identical to TRBD1. Trimming at V came to 5 bases and at J to 2 bases, leaving 8 bases not matched to a gene. CDR3 length equals 14 residues. Germline CDR1 and CDR2: SQVTM and ANQGSEA. CDR3 protein: CSVLPQGAPYEQYF. CDR3 DNA sequence: TGCAGCGTTCTACCCCAGGGGGCCCCCTACGAGCAGTACTTC.

This clone has a handful of counts. The V gene is TRBV25-1, the J gene TRBJ2-5; 7 bases agree with TRBD2. Germline-derived CDR1 and CDR2 are MGHDK and SYGVNS. Trimming removed 6 bases from V and 1 base from J; junction bases left unmatched: 5. The CDR3 runs to 14 residues. CDR3 amino acids: CASRRAGIQETQYF. The CDR3 region has the DNA TGTGCCAGCAGGCGAGCGGGAATCCAAGAGACCCAGTACTTC.

This clone was seen a handful of times. The rearrangement joins TRBV5-6 to TRBJ2-7; TRBD2 matches 16 bases. CDR1 and CDR2 (germline): SGHDT, YYEEEE. There are 18 residues in the CDR3. V lost 4 bases to trimming and J lost 0 bases; unmatched junction nucleotides: 7. Here the CDR3 DNA reads TGTGCCAGCAGCGGGGGGACTAGCGGGAGGGGTATCTCCTACGAGCAGTACTTC. Translation gives CASSGGTSGRGISYEQYF.

The CDR3 loop is CASTHRDFMTEAFF. The CDR3 DNA follows: TGTGCCAGTACCCACCGGGATTTTATGACTGAAGCTTTCTTT. The rearrangement joins TRBV19 to TRBJ1-1; D unclear. CDR1 and CDR2 from the germline V gene are LNHDA and SQIVND (reference sequence). The CDR3 extends over 14 amino acids. Trimming pared 7 bases from V and 5 bases from J, leaving 17 bases between.

This chain uses TRBV7-2 with TRBJ1-1, with TRBD1 identical over 7 bases. With 5 bases clipped from V and 1 base from J, the junction kept 7 bases outside the gene matches. Germline CDR1 is SGHTA and CDR2 is FQGNSA. The CDR3 length is 15 residues. CDR3 protein: CASSRQGMANTEAFF. CDR3 nucleotide sequence: TGTGCCAGCAGCCGACAGGGCATGGCGAACACTGAAGCTTTCTTT. Supplemented by reference TRBV7-2 and TRBJ1-1, the full variable domain reads GAGVSQSPSNKVTEKGKDVELRCDPISGHTALYWYRQSLGQGLEFLIYFQGNSAPDKSGLPSDRFSAERTGGSVSTLTIQRTQQEDSAVYLCASSRQGMANTEAFFGQGTRLTVV.

This chain connects TRBV6-5 to TRBJ2-7; 8 bases are shared with TRBD2. Germline CDR1 is MNHEY and CDR2 is SVGAGI. V lost 8 bases, J lost 7 bases, and 10 bases stayed unmatched. There are 13 residues in the CDR3. The CDR3 DNA is TGTGCCAGCCGGGGGGGGGTCCGAGGAGAGCAGTACTTC. This translates into CASRGGVRGEQYF.

The rearrangement uses TRBV6-5 and TRBJ1-2, with 8 positions matching TRBD1. Trimming removed 5 bases from V and 8 bases from J; junction bases left unmatched: 13. Germline V gene data show CDR1 as MNHEY and CDR2 as SVGAGI. This CDR3 comprises 15 residues. CDR3 in DNA: TGTGCCAGCAGTCGCGGCGGGCAGGGGGCGTCGGGCTACACCTTC. It yields the protein CASSRGGQGASGYTF.

The gene calls are TRBV6-5 and TRBJ2-4; D is unresolved. CDR3 size: 13 residues. V was clipped by 6 bases and J by 1 base, with 7 bases between them. The germline gives CDR1 MNHEY, CDR2 SVGAGI. The CDR3 loop is CASRESAKNIQYF. As DNA, the CDR3 is TGTGCCAGCAGGGAGTCGGCCAAAAACATTCAGTACTTC.

This clone was picked up one time. The chain recombines TRBV5-1 with TRBJ1-1; D is possibly TRBD1 (5 bases). The germline V and J ends were trimmed by 5 bases and 0 bases, with 8 bases remaining between them. This CDR3 comprises 13 residues. CDR1 SGHRS and CDR2 YFSETQ come from the germline V gene. This CDR3 is CASRGLMNTEAFF. In DNA form, the CDR3 reads TGCGCCAGCAGGGGACTGATGAACACTGAAGCTTTCTTT. Combining the CDR3 with reference TRBV5-1 and TRBJ1-1 gives the whole variable domain KAGVTQTPRYLIKTRGQQVTLSCSPISGHRSVSWYQQTPGQGLQFLFEYFSETQRNKGNFPGRFSGRQFSNSRSEMNVSTLELGDSALYLCASRGLMNTEAFFGQGTRLTVV.

The CDR3 DNA is TGTGCCTGGAGCGTCCCGGGACAGGGGGGATACGAGCAGTACTTC. It specifies CAWSVPGQGGYEQYF. This chain joins TRBV30 and TRBJ2-7; TRBD1 matches 11 bases. The ends lost 3 bases at V and 4 bases at J; junction bases unmatched: 8. The V gene's germline CDR1 is GTSNPN and CDR2 SVGIG (reference sequence). The CDR3 length is 15 residues.

The rearrangement links TRBV19 to TRBJ2-7; 13 bases map to TRBD2. CDR1 and CDR2 from the germline V gene are LNHDA and SQIVND (reference sequence). The length of the CDR3 is 15 residues. Trimming removed 3 bases from V and 7 bases from J; junction bases left unmatched: 6. CDR3 sequence reads: CASSIRTSGSGEQYF. As DNA, the CDR3 is TGTGCCAGTAGTATTAGGACTAGCGGGAGTGGGGAGCAGTACTTC.

This chain connects TRBV6-1 to TRBJ2-7, with a weak D call TRBD2 (6 bases). In germline, CDR1 is MNHNS, CDR2 SASEGT. CDR3 size: 13 residues. Deletions cut 4 bases from V and 4 bases from J, with 11 bases between. The CDR3 sequence: CASSATSTYEQYF. The CDR3 DNA reads as TGTGCCAGCAGTGCGACTAGTACGTACGAGCAGTACTTC.

V is TRBV29-1 and J is TRBJ2-7; 7 bases line up with TRBD2. V dropped 5 bases and J dropped 0; count of bases not matched to a gene: 7. Germline V gene lookup returns CDR1 SQVTM and CDR2 ANQGSEA. The CDR3 totals 14 residues. CDR3 sequence reads: CSVSYSGFSYEQYF. CDR3 nucleotides: TGCAGCGTTTCGTATAGCGGGTTCTCCTACGAGCAGTACTTC.

The chain employs TRBV27 and TRBJ2-1, with D perhaps matching TRBD2 (6 bases). There are 14 residues in the CDR3. Deletions cut 3 bases from V and 7 bases from J, with 13 bases between. Germline CDR1 MNHEY, CDR2 SMNVEV (reference sequence). As DNA, the CDR3 is TGTGCCAGCAGTTTGGTGACTAGTCTTAATGAGCAGTTCTTC. This codes for CASSLVTSLNEQFF.

The J gene is TRBJ1-3, the V gene TRBV2, with TRBD1 identical over 8 bases. With V trimmed by 7 bases and J by 2 bases, 16 bases remained unmatched. Germline V lookup: CDR1 SNHLY, CDR2 FYNNEI. The CDR3 contains 18 residues. CDR3: CASTRQGLASSAGNTIYF. Written as DNA, the CDR3 is TGTGCCAGCACTAGACAGGGGTTAGCTTCGTCGGCTGGAAACACCATATATTTT.

In nucleotides, the CDR3 is TGTGCCAGTAGTATGGTCGTCGAGAGCAATCAGCCCCAGCATTTT. Its protein is CASSMVVESNQPQHF. The chain links TRBV19 to TRBJ1-5, with no clear D. In germline, CDR1 is LNHDA, CDR2 SQIVND (reference sequence). V lost 3 bases, J lost 1 base, and 10 bases lay in between. This CDR3 spans 15 amino acids. The variable domain in full, with the rest retrieved from reference TRBV19 and TRBJ1-5, is DGGITQSPKYLFRKEGQNVTLSCEQNLNHDAMYWYRQDPGQGLRLIYYSQIVNDFQKGDIAEGYSVSREKKESFPLTVTSAQKNPTAFYLCASSMVVESNQPQHFGDGTRLSIL.

Here the CDR3 DNA reads TGTGCCAGCAGCCAAGACCTGAGGGAGTTTCCACCCCTCCACTTT. Translating gives CASSQDLREFPPLHF. The chain joins TRBV4-2 to TRBJ1-6; D remains unclear. The CDR3 totals 15 residues. Germline values: CDR1 LGHNA, CDR2 YNFKEQ. V dropped 0 bases and J dropped 11 bases, with 14 bases sitting between them.

This clone has just one count. The genes are TRBV27 and TRBJ2-7, with TRBD1 as a possible D gene (6 bases). Germline loops: CDR1 MNHEY, CDR2 SMNVEV (reference sequence). CDR3 length equals 12 residues. Trimming cost V 9 bases and J 3 bases, with 12 bases left between them. The CDR3 DNA reads TGTGCCAGAGGGGGTACAGACTACGAGCAGTACTTC. Protein product: CARGGTDYEQYF.

The CDR3, as DNA: TGTGCCAGCAGCTTAATACACGAGAGGACTGAAGCTTTCTTT. This translates into CASSLIHERTEAFF. J is TRBJ1-1 and V is TRBV7-8; D is ambiguous. Trimming removed 2 bases from V and 5 bases from J, with 12 bases in between. Germline values: CDR1 SGHVS, CDR2 FQNEAQ. The CDR3 totals 14 residues. Full variable domain (outside the CDR3, taken from reference TRBV7-8 and TRBJ1-1): GAGVSQSPRYKVAKRGQDVALRCDPISGHVSLFWYQQALGQGPEFLTYFQNEAQLDKSGLPSDRFFAERPEGSVSTLKIQRTQQEDSAVYLCASSLIHERTEAFFGQGTRLTVV.

This clone was found a few times. The chain is built from TRBV6-6 and TRBJ2-3, with 11 bases fitting TRBD2. Germline-derived CDR1 and CDR2 are MNHNY and SVGAGI (reference sequence). This CDR3 has 15 residues. With 0 bases clipped from V and 4 bases from J, the junction kept 0 bases outside the gene matches. Written as DNA, the CDR3 is TGTGCCAGCAGTTACTCGGGACTAGCGGCAGATACGCAGTATTTT. Its translation is CASSYSGLAADTQYF.

This chain uses TRBV30 with TRBJ1-1; 7 positions match TRBD1. Germline CDR1 reads GTSNPN; CDR2 reads SVGIG (reference sequence). J gave up 3 bases and V 5 bases, and 12 bases lay outside the gene matches. This CDR3 contains 15 residues. This CDR3 reads CAWLTGRLSDTEAFF. CDR3 DNA sequence: TGTGCCTGGCTGACAGGGAGATTGTCGGACACTGAAGCTTTCTTT.